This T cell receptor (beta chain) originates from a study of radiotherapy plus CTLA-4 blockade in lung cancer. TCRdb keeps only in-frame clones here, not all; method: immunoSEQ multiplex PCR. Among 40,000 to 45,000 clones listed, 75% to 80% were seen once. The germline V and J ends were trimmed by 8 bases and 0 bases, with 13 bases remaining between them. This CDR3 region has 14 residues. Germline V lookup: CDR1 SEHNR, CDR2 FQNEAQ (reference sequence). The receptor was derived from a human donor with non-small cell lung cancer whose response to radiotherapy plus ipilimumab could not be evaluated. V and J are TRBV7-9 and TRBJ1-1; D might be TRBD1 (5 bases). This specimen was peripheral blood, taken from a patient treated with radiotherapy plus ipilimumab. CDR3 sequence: CASSAGHMNTEAFF. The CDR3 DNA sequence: TGTGCCAGCTCAGCCGGACATATGAACACTGAAGCTTTCTTT.